The clone carrying this T cell receptor beta chain appeared a few times. These data come from a study of blood T cell repertoires in COVID-19. Study overall: Whether acute or convalescent, the COVID-19 samples came from the United States, Italy and Spain. Sample material is recorded as cDNA or gDNA derived from T cells, B-cell-depleted T cells, or PBMCs.

Per the original data handling: By means of reference gene primer amplification, nucleated cell counts were estimated. Profiling relied on immunoSEQ multiplex PCR, and the TCRdb table lists in-frame clones only, not all of them. For V, J and clone size, that table is used; D and trimming come from the DNA. Of fewer than 200,000 clones in the sample, roughly 89% are singletons; the top ten hold approximately 12%. CDR3 size: 11 residues. Trimming removed 6 bases from V and 7 bases from J, with 9 bases in between. Enrolment of Seattle patients took place during active infection, and they were followed longitudinally.

The sequence was obtained from an older woman with COVID-19, enrolled during active disease. J is TRBJ2-5 and V is TRBV12-3 or TRBV12-4; D is unresolved. Sequenced input: peripheral blood. This CDR3 is CASSRVGTQYF. For the CDR3, the DNA is TGTGCCAGCAGCCGGGTGGGGACCCAGTACTTC.